These 26 T cell receptor beta chains originate from one sample sequenced in a study of technical replicates of blood from a few donors. Using immunoSEQ multiplex PCR, the repertoire was profiled, and TCRdb retains in-frame clones only, with some absent. This sample has about 94,000 clones, with approximately 96% found just once. Source material: T cells isolated from PBMCs. The receptors stem from a human donor in good health.

The J gene is TRBJ2-1, the V gene TRBV27, with 8 bases identical to TRBD2. The germline V gene encodes CDR1 MNHEY and CDR2 SMNVEV (reference sequence). The CDR3 contains 14 residues. Trimming at V came to 5 bases and at J to 7 bases, leaving 7 bases not matched to a gene. The CDR3 nucleotides are TGTGCCAGCAGTCGAAGCCGGGGGGGTAATGAGCAGTTCTTC. The encoded protein is CASSRSRGGNEQFF.

This clone was detected once. The chain is built from TRBV30 and TRBJ2-5, with TRBD2 matching over 13 bases. The CDR3 has 15 residues. In germline, CDR1 is GTSNPN, CDR2 SVGIG (reference sequence). V gave up 0 bases and J gave up 6 bases; unmatched junction bases: 4. CDR3 sequence reads: CAWSVLAGGPQTQYF. The CDR3 bases are TGTGCCTGGAGTGTACTAGCGGGGGGGCCCCAGACCCAGTACTTC.

Concerning this clone: This sample also contains other DNA sequences that code for the same CDR3. The rearrangement links TRBV30 to TRBJ2-7, with a tentative D call TRBD2 (6 bases). The CDR3 extends over 14 amino acids. Trimming pared 0 bases from V and 4 bases from J, leaving 13 bases between. The germline gives CDR1 GTSNPN, CDR2 SVGIG (reference sequence). CDR3 nucleotide sequence: TGTGCCTGGAGTGTTGGGGGGAAGGGTTACGAGCAGTACTTC. Protein sequence: CAWSVGGKGYEQYF.

The chain carries TRBV7-6 and TRBJ2-2, with 8 bases identical to TRBD1. The CDR3 has 14 residues. The V segment lost 4 bases and the J segment 8 bases; nucleotides outside the gene matches: 6. Germline V gene data show CDR1 as SGHVS and CDR2 as FNYEAQ. The CDR3 nucleotides read TGTGCCAGCAGCTCTTATCGACAGGGGGGGGAGCTGTTTTTT. Translating gives CASSSYRQGGELFF.

This rearrangement joins TRBV5-4 to TRBJ2-2; 7 bases line up with TRBD1. Per the germline V gene, CDR1 is SGHNT and CDR2 is YYREEE (reference sequence). This CDR3 spans 17 amino acids. Germline trimming cut 5 bases from V and 1 base from J; bases unmatched to any gene: 11. This chain's CDR3 is CASRPAPGTENTGELFF. The DNA for the CDR3 is TGTGCCAGCAGGCCTGCCCCCGGGACAGAGAACACCGGGGAGCTGTTTTTT.

This sequence joins TRBV6-5 and TRBJ1-1; no clear D. The CDR3 contains 11 residues. The germline gives CDR1 MNHEY, CDR2 SVGAGI. V lost 5 bases and J lost 6, with 7 bases in between. CDR3 sequence (DNA): TGTGCCAGCAGTGTACTCGCTGAAGCTTTCTTT. It encodes CASSVLAEAFF.

The V and J genes are TRBV21-1 and TRBJ2-2; the table's D call TRBD1 went unverified against the DNA. TRBV21-1 is a known pseudogene. This CDR3 has 15 residues. CDR3 DNA sequence: TGTGCCAGCAGCAAAGCTGGCAGGCTCCCCGGGGAGCTGTTTTTT. It is translated as CASSKAGRLPGELFF.

V and J are TRBV18 and TRBJ2-5; TRBD1 aligns across 7 bases. Germline loops: CDR1 KGHSH, CDR2 LQKENI. The CDR3 spans 14 residues. J was trimmed by 4 bases and V by 4 bases; bases with no gene match: 6. CDR3 protein: CASSRQGSGETQYF. CDR3 nucleotides: TGTGCCAGCTCACGACAGGGTTCGGGAGAGACCCAGTACTTC.

This sequence joins TRBV7-9 and TRBJ1-3; D is unresolved. This CDR3 contains 17 residues. Germline values: CDR1 SEHNR, CDR2 FQNEAQ (reference sequence). Trimming took 4 bases from V and 2 from J, leaving 18 bases between them. The CDR3 protein is CASSSRFAPVPGNTIYF. In nucleotides, the CDR3 is TGTGCCAGCAGCTCCCGATTTGCTCCGGTCCCTGGAAACACCATATATTTT.

This CDR3 reads CASSAQPNTEAFF. In DNA, the CDR3 is TGTGCCAGCAGCGCACAACCGAACACTGAAGCTTTCTTT. The rearrangement links TRBV7-3 to TRBJ1-1; D remains unclear. This CDR3 has 13 residues. Germline V gives CDR1 SGHTA, CDR2 FQGTGA. V gave up 5 bases and J gave up 1 base, with 8 bases separating them.

A few counts support this clone. This chain joins TRBV5-6 and TRBJ1-1; D is uncertain. The V end lost 2 bases, the J end lost 4 bases, and 6 bases lay between the germline ends. The CDR3 is 12 amino acids. Per germline, CDR1 SGHDT and CDR2 YYEEEE. CDR3 nucleotides: TGTGCCAGCAGCTTCGGTCGCACTGAAGCTTTCTTT. Its translation: CASSFGRTEAFF.

This clone was seen only once. The J gene is TRBJ2-1, the V gene TRBV27; 9 bases are a match to TRBD2. Germline V gives CDR1 MNHEY, CDR2 SMNVEV (reference sequence). The trim removed 3 bases at V and 3 bases at J, leaving 6 bases unmatched. The CDR3 is 16 residues long. The DNA of the CDR3 is TGTGCCAGCAGTTTTATAGGGACTAGCATCTACAATGAGCAGTTCTTC. This sequence encodes CASSFIGTSIYNEQFF.

The chain employs TRBV5-1 and TRBJ2-7, with a weak D call TRBD2 (6 bases). CDR1 is SGHRS, CDR2 YFSETQ, per germline. This CDR3 has 15 amino acids. With 0 bases removed from V and 6 bases from J, the gap between germline ends came to 16 bases. CDR3 region: CASSLDRGKWGEQYF. DNA for the CDR3: TGCGCCAGCAGCTTGGATCGGGGGAAGTGGGGCGAGCAGTACTTC.

This chain uses TRBV6-1 with TRBJ2-1; no firm D call. There are 14 residues in the CDR3. Germline V CDR1 and CDR2: MNHNS, SASEGT. Trimming cost V 1 base and J 9 bases, with 13 bases left between them. The CDR3 nucleotides read TGTGCCAGCAGTGAAGGGTCCTACCTCCCTGAGCAGTTCTTC. This gives the protein CASSEGSYLPEQFF.

J is TRBJ2-7 and V is TRBV4-1, with D tentatively TRBD1 (5 bases). The ends were cut back, 4 bases at V and 6 bases at J, with 19 bases in the middle. CDR1 is MGHRA, CDR2 YSYEKL, per germline. This CDR3 is built from 15 residues. In DNA form, the CDR3 reads TGCGCCAGCAGCCGACAGCATTTGGGCTCCCCCGAGCAGTACTTC. Its translation: CASSRQHLGSPEQYF.

The chain uses TRBV2 and TRBJ2-4; 9 bases align to TRBD1. Germline CDR1 is SNHLY and CDR2 is FYNNEI. This CDR3 region has 15 residues. V shed 7 bases and J 3 bases; nucleotides not matched to a gene: 7. CDR3 DNA sequence: TGTGCCAGCATGCGGGACAGGGCCGACAAAAACATTCAGTACTTC. Its protein product is CASMRDRADKNIQYF. Full variable domain (rest looked up from reference TRBV2 and TRBJ2-4): EPEVTQTPSHQVTQMGQEVILRCVPISNHLYFYWYRQILGQKVEFLVSFYNNEISEKSEIFDDQFSVERPDGSNFTLKIRSTKLEDSAMYFCASMRDRADKNIQYFGAGTRLSVL.

The chain couples TRBV6-1 to TRBJ1-2; 7 bases align to TRBD1. Germline V gene sequence: CDR1 MNHNS, CDR2 SASEGT. This CDR3 is 13 amino acids long. The CDR3 protein is CAEGGALGDGYTF. CDR3 in DNA: TGTGCGGAAGGGGGCGCGCTCGGGGATGGCTACACCTTC.

CDR3 sequence: CASSFPGINEQFF. CDR3 in DNA: TGTGCCAGCAGCTTCCCCGGGATCAATGAGCAGTTCTTC. The chain links TRBV7-9 to TRBJ2-1; possible D gene TRBD2, 5 bases. Germline V lookup: CDR1 SEHNR, CDR2 FQNEAQ (reference sequence). Trimming took off 3 bases at V and 6 bases at J, with 9 bases between the two ends. The CDR3 has 13 amino acids.

This clone is a singleton in its sample. V and J are TRBV6-5 and TRBJ2-1; D perhaps matches TRBD2 (7 bases). The CDR3 has 15 amino acids. Trimming shortened V by 6 bases and J by 4 bases, and 16 bases separated the two germline ends. Per germline, CDR1 MNHEY and CDR2 SVGAGI. The CDR3 spells CASRRTRGAYNEQFF. CDR3 DNA: TGTGCCAGCAGACGAACTCGGGGGGCATACAATGAGCAGTTCTTC.

The V and J genes are TRBV6-5 and TRBJ2-3, with 7 bases fitting TRBD2. Germline CDR1 and CDR2: MNHEY and SVGAGI. This CDR3 comprises 15 residues. The J segment lost 5 bases and the V segment lost 5 bases, leaving 10 bases of the junction unmatched. The CDR3 coding sequence is TGTGCCAGCAGTGGGGGGGACTTATTAAGAGATACGCAGTATTTT. It specifies CASSGGDLLRDTQYF.

This clone has only a few counts. The rearrangement links TRBV9 to TRBJ1-1; 7 bases fit TRBD1. Germline V gene data show CDR1 as SGDLS and CDR2 as YYNGEE. V lost 5 bases and J lost 0; bases outside the gene matches: 4. The CDR3 totals 14 residues. DNA of the CDR3: TGTGCCAGCAGTTCAGGGGGTTTGAACACTGAAGCTTTCTTT. The encoded protein is CASSSGGLNTEAFF. The full variable domain, with the rest looked up from reference TRBV9 and TRBJ1-1, is DSGVTQTPKHLITATGQRVTLRCSPRSGDLSVYWYQQSLDQGLQFLIQYYNGEERAKGNILERFSAQQFPDLHSELNLSSLELGDSALYFCASSSGGLNTEAFFGQGTRLTVV.

The chain uses TRBV5-1 and TRBJ1-2; 7 bases map to TRBD1. The CDR3 is 14 amino acids. The junction had 6 bases not matched to a gene; V was cut back by 1 base and J by 6 bases. CDR1 and CDR2 (germline): SGHRS, YFSETQ. In DNA, the CDR3 is TGCGCCAGCAGCTTGACCGGGACAGCACATGGCTACACCTTC. Protein: CASSLTGTAHGYTF.

Here the CDR3 reads CASSLGSGAFF. For the CDR3, the DNA is TGTGCCAGCAGCCTAGGATCTGGGGCTTTCTTT. The V gene is TRBV28, the J gene TRBJ1-1; D unresolved. This CDR3 comprises 11 residues. Germline loops: CDR1 MDHEN, CDR2 SYDVKM. Trimming left V 6 bases short and J 11 bases short, with 13 bases between.

The V and J genes are TRBV5-1 and TRBJ2-7, with 7 positions matching TRBD1. This CDR3 region has 14 residues. From germline, CDR1 is SGHRS and CDR2 YFSETQ. The ends lost 0 bases at V and 2 bases at J; junction bases unmatched: 2. This CDR3 reads CASSLGQGPYEQYF. The CDR3 nucleotides are TGCGCCAGCAGCTTGGGACAGGGTCCCTACGAGCAGTACTTC. Looking up the rest from reference TRBV5-1 and TRBJ2-7 gives the full variable domain: KAGVTQTPRYLIKTRGQQVTLSCSPISGHRSVSWYQQTPGQGLQFLFEYFSETQRNKGNFPGRFSGRQFSNSRSEMNVSTLELGDSALYLCASSLGQGPYEQYFGPGTRLTVT.

This chain connects TRBV28 to TRBJ2-2; maybe TRBD2 (7 bases). CDR1 MDHEN and CDR2 SYDVKM come from the germline V gene. The CDR3 sequence is 18 residues long. V lost 7 bases, J lost 4 bases, and 25 bases lay in between. The chain's CDR3 is CASTSEGGGSAGTGELFF. CDR3 bases: TGTGCCAGCACCTCGGAGGGGGGCGGGAGTGCGGGCACCGGGGAGCTGTTTTTT.

The CDR3 DNA is TGTGCCAGCTCACAGGGGGAAACTCGGGACACTGAAGCTTTCTTT. This codes for CASSQGETRDTEAFF. The V and J genes are TRBV18 and TRBJ1-1, with D maybe TRBD1 (6 bases). CDR1 and CDR2 from the germline V gene are KGHSH and LQKENI. The CDR3 runs to 15 residues. Trimming removed 4 bases from V and 3 bases from J, with 15 bases in between. The full variable domain, rest sourced from reference TRBV18 and TRBJ1-1, is NAGVMQNPRHLVRRRGQEARLRCSPMKGHSHVYWYRQLPEEGLKFMVYLQKENIIDESGMPKERFSAEFPKEGPSILRIQQVVRGDSAAYFCASSQGETRDTEAFFGQGTRLTVV.